These 2 T cell receptor beta chains were sequenced from one sample in a study of monozygotic twins with inflammatory bowel disease. Reprocessing the 5' RACE reads, TCRdb reports a single entry for every CDR3 protein and omits DNA. Its listing shows fewer than 400,000 distinct CDR3 sequences. The sample consisted of blood. The receptors originated from a human donor with ulcerative colitis or Crohn's disease, or a healthy co-twin of an affected twin (not recorded which).

V is TRBV24-1 and J is TRBJ2-1; the TRBD1 assignment by TCRdb is unverifiable without DNA. Germline CDR1 and CDR2: KGHDR and SFDVKD. This CDR3 has 16 amino acids. CDR3 amino acids: CATSDLQGARGDEQFF.

This chain joins TRBV6-1 and TRBJ1-6; TCRdb lists TRBD1, though no DNA is available to test this call. Germline CDR1 reads MNHNS; CDR2 reads SASEGT. The CDR3 runs 17 residues. The CDR3 is CASRDRGGVSYNSPLHF.